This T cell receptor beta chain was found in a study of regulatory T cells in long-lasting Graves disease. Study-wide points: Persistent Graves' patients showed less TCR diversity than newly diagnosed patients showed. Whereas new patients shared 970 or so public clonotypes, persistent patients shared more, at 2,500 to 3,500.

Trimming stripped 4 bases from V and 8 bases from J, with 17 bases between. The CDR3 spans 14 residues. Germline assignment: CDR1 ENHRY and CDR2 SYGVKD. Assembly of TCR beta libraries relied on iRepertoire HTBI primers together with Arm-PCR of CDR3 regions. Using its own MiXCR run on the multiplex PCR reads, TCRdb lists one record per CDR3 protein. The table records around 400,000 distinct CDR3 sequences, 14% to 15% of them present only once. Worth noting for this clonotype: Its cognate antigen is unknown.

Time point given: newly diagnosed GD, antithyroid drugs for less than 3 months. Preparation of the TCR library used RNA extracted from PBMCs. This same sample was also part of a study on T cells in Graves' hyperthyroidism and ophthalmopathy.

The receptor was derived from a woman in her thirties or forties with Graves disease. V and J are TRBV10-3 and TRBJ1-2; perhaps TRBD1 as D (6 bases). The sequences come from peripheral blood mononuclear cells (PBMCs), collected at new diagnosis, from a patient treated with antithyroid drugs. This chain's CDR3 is CAISVRGQARGYTF. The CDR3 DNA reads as TGTGCCATCAGTGTCAGGGGCCAGGCCCGGGGCTACACCTTC.